Listed here are 18 T cell receptor beta chains from one sample, sequenced in a study of shared clonotypes between healthy human individuals. The repertoire was sequenced with immunoSEQ multiplex PCR; TCRdb's copy has only in-frame clones and lacks some. Of about 2,500,000 clones in the sample, roughly nine tenths were seen once. The specimen sequenced was naive CD4+ T cells sorted from blood. Documented subset: CD45RA+ positively selected. Every receptor here comes from a young man in good health.

On this clone: This same CDR3 is encoded by further DNA sequences in the sample. The V and J genes are TRBV4-1 and TRBJ2-5, with TRBD2 identical over 7 bases. Trimming took 1 base from V and 3 from J; bases not matched to a gene: 2. The germline CDR1 and CDR2 sequences are MGHRA and YSYEKL. The CDR3 runs 14 residues. CDR3 coding DNA: TGCGCCAGCAGCCAAGGGCTAGCGGAAGAGACCCAGTACTTC. This sequence encodes CASSQGLAEETQYF.

The J gene is TRBJ2-2, the V gene TRBV7-2; TRBD2 aligns across 10 bases. The germline gives CDR1 SGHTA, CDR2 FQGNSA. V lost 4 bases to trimming and J lost 4 bases; unmatched junction nucleotides: 6. The CDR3 consists of 16 residues. CDR3 coding DNA: TGTGCCAGCAGCTCCTTAGCGGGGGGCCGCACCGGGGAGCTGTTTTTT. It yields the protein CASSSLAGGRTGELFF.

This chain connects TRBV19 to TRBJ2-7; 15 positions agree with TRBD2. The V gene's germline CDR1 is LNHDA and CDR2 SQIVND (reference sequence). J was trimmed by 4 bases and V by 5 bases; bases with no gene match: 15. This CDR3 is built from 19 residues. Here the CDR3 DNA reads TGTGCCAGTAGTCCCCCCAGGGCTGGGACTAGCGGGGGGAAATACGAGCAGTACTTC. This sequence encodes CASSPPRAGTSGGKYEQYF.

The chain combines TRBV11-2 with TRBJ2-4; 7 bases are a match to TRBD2. This CDR3 has 19 amino acids. Per the germline V gene, CDR1 is SGHAT and CDR2 is FQNNGV. J lost 0 bases, V lost 5 bases, and 16 bases had no gene match. Written as DNA, the CDR3 is TGTGCCAGCAGCAAAGAGGGGCCTCAAGCGGGACTAGCCAAAAACATTCAGTACTTC. It is translated as CASSKEGPQAGLAKNIQYF.

The rearrangement joins TRBV28 to TRBJ1-2; 9 bases map to TRBD1. The CDR3 is 15 amino acids. Germline V gene sequence: CDR1 MDHEN, CDR2 SYDVKM. The V segment lost 5 bases and the J segment 2 bases; nucleotides outside the gene matches: 6. The chain's CDR3 is CASSTQGAGNYGYTF. CDR3 DNA sequence: TGTGCCAGCAGTACACAGGGGGCTGGGAACTATGGCTACACCTTC.

The chain joins TRBV18 to TRBJ2-7; TRBD1 might be the D (5 bases). V was pared by 3 bases and J by 6 bases, with 21 bases between. The CDR3 has 16 amino acids. Germline CDR1 KGHSH, CDR2 LQKENI. The CDR3 region is CASSPLPTVGPGEQYF. The CDR3 nucleotides are TGTGCCAGCTCACCCCTCCCGACAGTGGGGCCGGGCGAGCAGTACTTC.

This chain links TRBV11-2 with TRBJ1-2; D remains ambiguous. Per germline, CDR1 SGHAT and CDR2 FQNNGV. Trimming stripped 0 bases from V and 4 bases from J, with 12 bases between. This CDR3 has 15 residues. The DNA for the CDR3 is TGTGCCAGCAGCTTAGATCCCGGACCCCGCTATGGCTACACCTTC. Translated: CASSLDPGPRYGYTF.

The chain has TRBV5-6 and TRBJ2-5; 7 bases are a match to TRBD2. The closer fit of TRBJ2-7 to the DNA end suggests the J call may be wrong. CDR3 size: 14 residues. Germline CDR1 reads SGHDT; CDR2 reads YYEEEE. CDR3 in DNA: TGTGCCAGCAGCTTCCTAGCGGATCCCTACGAGCAGTACTTC. Translated: CASSFLADPYEQYF.

The chain combines TRBV6-6 with TRBJ2-7; no clear D gene. CDR1 and CDR2 (germline): MNHNY, SVGAGI (reference sequence). The CDR3 length is 15 residues. V lost 2 bases, J lost 2 bases, and 13 bases lay in between. CDR3 loop: CASSYLDPDPYEQYF. DNA for the CDR3: TGTGCCAGCAGTTACCTGGACCCAGATCCCTACGAGCAGTACTTC.

The V call is TRBV9, the J call TRBJ2-1; D is possibly TRBD2 (5 bases). CDR1 and CDR2 from the germline V gene are SGDLS and YYNGEE. Between the trimmed V and J ends, which lost 0 bases and 9 bases, there was a span of 10 bases. There are 13 residues in the CDR3. CDR3 DNA: TGTGCCAGCAGCGTAGGTCCTGGAGGTGAGCAGTTCTTC. Protein: CASSVGPGGEQFF.

The rearrangement uses TRBV6-1 and TRBJ2-7, with D unresolved. The ends were cut back, 2 bases at V and 5 bases at J, with 16 bases in the middle. The CDR3 runs 15 residues. Germline loops: CDR1 MNHNS, CDR2 SASEGT. CDR3 bases: TGTGCCAGCAGTGAAAGGGTTTCTGGAACGAACGAGCAGTACTTC. It translates to CASSERVSGTNEQYF.

V is TRBV11-2 and J is TRBJ1-5; D might be TRBD1 (6 bases). The CDR3 is made up of 16 amino acids. The germline CDR1 and CDR2 sequences are SGHAT and FQNNGV. V lost 0 bases and J lost 4, with 13 bases in between. This CDR3 reads CASSLDIRGGNQPQHF. The DNA of the CDR3 is TGTGCCAGCAGCTTAGATATAAGAGGGGGGAATCAGCCCCAGCATTTT. The whole variable domain, filled in from reference TRBV11-2 and TRBJ1-5, reads EAGVAQSPRYKIIEKRQSVAFWCNPISGHATLYWYQQILGQGPKLLIQFQNNGVVDDSQLPKDRFSAERLKGVDSTLKIQPAKLEDSAVYLCASSLDIRGGNQPQHFGDGTRLSIL.

This chain links TRBV9 with TRBJ2-5, with unresolved D. Germline CDR1 SGDLS, CDR2 YYNGEE. Deletions cut 4 bases from V and 4 bases from J, with 17 bases between. The CDR3 contains 15 residues. The CDR3 DNA reads as TGTGCCAGCAGCCCTACGATTTCCCAGGTAGAGACCCAGTACTTC. Translated: CASSPTISQVETQYF.

Note on this clone: Other DNA sequences in this sample translate to the same CDR3. The chain has TRBV13 and TRBJ2-7; the match to TRBD2 covers 8 bases. The CDR3 runs to 14 residues. V dropped 8 bases and J dropped 2; count of bases not matched to a gene: 8. From germline, CDR1 is PRHDT and CDR2 FYEKMQ (reference sequence). CDR3 sequence: CASRRSGGPYEQYF. The CDR3 DNA reads as TGTGCCAGCCGGAGAAGCGGGGGCCCCTACGAGCAGTACTTC.

V is TRBV10-3 and J is TRBJ2-7; D possibly corresponds to TRBD1 (5 bases). In germline, CDR1 is ENHRY, CDR2 SYGVKD. The CDR3 contains 13 residues. V was pared by 8 bases and J by 3 bases, with 14 bases between. The DNA of the CDR3 is TGTGCCATCGGGGTGCTAGGGGACTACGAGCAGTACTTC. Translation: CAIGVLGDYEQYF.

As to this clone: This clone may be a read error of a much larger clone one base away. Other DNA sequences in this specimen translate into the identical CDR3. The chain employs TRBV7-3 and TRBJ1-1, with D hard to call. This CDR3 spans 13 amino acids. The germline CDR1 and CDR2 sequences are SGHTA and FQGTGA. Trimming cost V 2 bases and J 2 bases, with 6 bases left between them. The CDR3 DNA follows: TGTGCCAGCAGCTTACAGGAAAACACTGAAGCTTTCTTT. It codes for CASSLQENTEAFF.

The chain joins TRBV5-4 to TRBJ2-1, with D hard to call. The CDR3 has 13 residues. Between the trimmed V and J ends, which lost 0 bases and 8 bases, there was a span of 9 bases. CDR1 and CDR2 from the germline V gene are SGHNT and YYREEE (reference sequence). CDR3 residues: CASSLAYRDEQFF. The CDR3 nucleotides read TGTGCCAGCAGCTTGGCCTACCGAGATGAGCAGTTCTTC.

The rearrangement joins TRBV29-1 to TRBJ1-2; TRBD1 matches at 7 bases. The CDR3 extends over 17 amino acids. From germline, CDR1 is SQVTM and CDR2 ANQGSEA. J gave up 5 bases and V 3 bases, and 18 bases lay outside the gene matches. The chain's CDR3 is CSVEEPDKTGVRYGYTF. DNA of the CDR3: TGCAGCGTTGAGGAACCTGACAAAACAGGGGTTAGGTATGGCTACACCTTC.